These T cell receptor beta chains were read from a single sample in a study of chemoradiotherapy in HPV16-positive cancers. Measured with immunoSEQ multiplex PCR; TCRdb has only the in-frame clones, and not every one. Of about 10,000 clones listed, approximately 85% are singletons. This material consisted of blood, taken from a patient who underwent chemoradiotherapy. These receptors all come from a human donor with HPV-associated anogenital cancer. Each CDR3 is given with its conserved first and last residue. A D gene is named only where the DNA matches it firmly. Expanded clones get a size class; other rows say once, few or many, or leave the size out.

clone size: .; D gene: TRBD2; J gene: TRBJ2-3; V gene: TRBV5-1; CDR3 DNA: TGCGCCAGCAGCGCACTAGCGGGGAGTTCAGATACGCAGTATTTT; CDR3 protein: CASSALAGSSDTQYF
clone size: .; D gene: TRBD2; J gene: TRBJ2-3; V gene: TRBV15; CDR3 DNA: TGTGCCACCAGCAGAGATGAGGGACTAGCGGCTGATACGCAGTATTTT; CDR3 protein: CATSRDEGLAADTQYF
clone size: .; D gene: .; J gene: TRBJ1-1; V gene: TRBV4-3; CDR3 DNA: TGCGCCAGCAGCCAGGGCCCCGGGAACACTGAAGCTTTCTTT; CDR3 protein: CASSQGPGNTEAFF
clone size: .; D gene: .; J gene: TRBJ2-3; V gene: TRBV6-4; CDR3 DNA: TGTGCCACGACCGATCCGGGACACCCGATCTGGTTTTTTGCAGATACGCAGTATTTT; CDR3 protein: CATTDPGHPIWFFADTQYF
clone size: .; D gene: TRBD1; J gene: TRBJ1-4; V gene: TRBV7-9; CDR3 DNA: TGTGCCAGCAGCAACGGACAGGGCGCAACTAATGAAAAACTGTTTTTT; CDR3 protein: CASSNGQGATNEKLFF
clone size: .; D gene: .; J gene: TRBJ2-2; V gene: TRBV19; CDR3 DNA: TGTGCCAGTAGTATCAGGACCGGGGAGCTGTTTTTT; CDR3 protein: CASSIRTGELFF
clone size: .; D gene: .; J gene: TRBJ2-1; V gene: TRBV9; CDR3 DNA: TGTGCCAGCAGCGTAGAAGGGGGGACAGACAATGAGCAGTTCTTC; CDR3 protein: CASSVEGGTDNEQFF
clone size: .; D gene: .; J gene: TRBJ2-3; V gene: TRBV5-4; CDR3 DNA: TGTGCCAGCAGGCCCGCGGGGAGTGTTGATACGCAGTATTTT; CDR3 protein: CASRPAGSVDTQYF
clone size: .; D gene: .; J gene: TRBJ1-2; V gene: TRBV4-3; CDR3 DNA: TGCGCCAGCAGCCAAGGGCCAGCAGCGCTTAACTATGGCTACACCTTC; CDR3 protein: CASSQGPAALNYGYTF
clone size: .; D gene: .; J gene: TRBJ2-7; V gene: TRBV2; CDR3 DNA: TGTGCCAGCAGGCCGGGACGATACGAGCAGTACTTC; CDR3 protein: CASRPGRYEQYF
clone size: .; D gene: .; J gene: TRBJ1-1; V gene: TRBV19; CDR3 DNA: TGTGCCAGTAGTATAGACCCGGCTGTCACTGAAGCTTTCTTT; CDR3 protein: CASSIDPAVTEAFF
clone size: few; D gene: .; J gene: TRBJ1-5; V gene: TRBV5-7; CDR3 DNA: TGTGCCAACCGGAGGCAGGGTAGCAATCAGCCCCAGCATTTT; CDR3 protein: CANRRQGSNQPQHF
clone size: .; D gene: .; J gene: TRBJ2-7; V gene: TRBV19; CDR3 DNA: TGTGCCAGTAGTTCGGGTCTCGACGAGCAGTACTTC; CDR3 protein: CASSSGLDEQYF
clone size: .; D gene: .; J gene: TRBJ1-5; V gene: TRBV15; CDR3 DNA: TGTGCCACCAGCAGAGACGGCCCCGGTCAGCCCCAGCATTTT; CDR3 protein: CATSRDGPGQPQHF
clone size: .; D gene: TRBD1; J gene: TRBJ2-3; V gene: TRBV7-8; CDR3 DNA: TGTGCCAGCAGCCCAAGGGACAGGGGTGCAGATACGCAGTATTTT; CDR3 protein: CASSPRDRGADTQYF
clone size: .; D gene: .; J gene: TRBJ1-6; V gene: TRBV11-3; CDR3 DNA: TGTGCCAGCAGCTTAGGAGGTTCCAATTCACCCCTCCACTTT; CDR3 protein: CASSLGGSNSPLHF
clone size: .; D gene: .; J gene: TRBJ1-2; V gene: TRBV19; CDR3 DNA: TGTGCCAGTAGTATTGCGGAAGGGGTCTATGGCTACACCTTC; CDR3 protein: CASSIAEGVYGYTF
clone size: .; D gene: TRBD1; J gene: TRBJ1-1; V gene: TRBV5-1; CDR3 DNA: TGCGCCAGCAGCTTGGCGGGACAGGGGGAGACTGAAGCTTTCTTT; CDR3 protein: CASSLAGQGETEAFF
clone size: .; D gene: .; J gene: TRBJ1-5; V gene: TRBV19; CDR3 DNA: TGTGCCAGTAGTCCCGGGGGGCTCCCCAATCAGCCCCAGCATTTT; CDR3 protein: CASSPGGLPNQPQHF
clone size: .; D gene: .; J gene: TRBJ2-3; V gene: TRBV7-3; CDR3 DNA: TGTGCCAGCAACCATGGGGGCTCAGATACGCAGTATTTT; CDR3 protein: CASNHGGSDTQYF
clone size: .; D gene: .; J gene: TRBJ2-2; V gene: TRBV4-3; CDR3 DNA: TGCGCCAGCAGCCATGACGACAGGAGGGACACCGGGGAGCTGTTTTTT; CDR3 protein: CASSHDDRRDTGELFF
clone size: .; D gene: TRBD1; J gene: TRBJ1-4; V gene: TRBV7-2; CDR3 DNA: TGTGCCAGCAGCAACCGACAGGGGGGGGGTGAAAAACTGTTTTTT; CDR3 protein: CASSNRQGGGEKLFF
clone size: few; D gene: .; J gene: TRBJ1-2; V gene: TRBV6-1; CDR3 DNA: TGTGCCAGCAGTGACAGGCCGCGAGCCTATGGCTACACCTTC; CDR3 protein: CASSDRPRAYGYTF
clone size: few; D gene: TRBD1; J gene: TRBJ1-2; V gene: TRBV11-1; CDR3 DNA: TGTGCCAGCAGCTCACAGGGGGTTTATGGCTACACCTTC; CDR3 protein: CASSSQGVYGYTF
clone size: once; D gene: .; J gene: TRBJ2-3; V gene: TRBV2; CDR3 DNA: TGTGCCAGCAGTGAAAGGCGGTATACGCAGTATTTT; CDR3 protein: CASSERRYTQYF
clone size: .; D gene: .; J gene: TRBJ2-7; V gene: TRBV5-1; CDR3 DNA: TGCGCCAGCAGCCCCCGGACGGGGATCGCCGAGCAGTACTTC; CDR3 protein: CASSPRTGIAEQYF
clone size: once; D gene: TRBD2; J gene: TRBJ2-1; V gene: TRBV7-2; CDR3 DNA: TGTGCCAGCAGCTTAGTAAGTAGCGGGGGCTACAATGAGCAGTTCTTC; CDR3 protein: CASSLVSSGGYNEQFF
clone size: .; D gene: TRBD1; J gene: TRBJ1-1; V gene: TRBV2; CDR3 DNA: TGTGCCAGCACCTCACATGGGGACAGGGGGAACACTGAAGCTTTCTTT; CDR3 protein: CASTSHGDRGNTEAFF
clone size: .; D gene: .; J gene: TRBJ1-1; V gene: TRBV9; CDR3 DNA: TGTGCCAGCAGCCTGAGGTTGAACACTGAAGCTTTCTTT; CDR3 protein: CASSLRLNTEAFF
clone size: .; D gene: .; J gene: TRBJ2-1; V gene: TRBV6-1; CDR3 DNA: TGTGCCAGCAGTGAAGCACAAGCACGTCCAGTACTTGGGTGGAATGAGCAGTTCTTC; CDR3 protein: CASSEAQARPVLGWNEQFF
clone size: .; D gene: TRBD1; J gene: TRBJ1-5; V gene: TRBV2; CDR3 DNA: TGTGCCAGCAGGCTTGGGGACAGGGGGTTTCAGCCCCAGCATTTT; CDR3 protein: CASRLGDRGFQPQHF
clone size: .; D gene: TRBD2; J gene: TRBJ2-3; V gene: TRBV15; CDR3 DNA: TGTGCCACCAGCCGCGGGACTAGCGGGGGGGCAGTCACAGATACGCAGTATTTT; CDR3 protein: CATSRGTSGGAVTDTQYF
clone size: .; D gene: .; J gene: TRBJ1-4; V gene: TRBV7-8; CDR3 DNA: TGTGCCAGCAGCTTACCCAGGGCTCGAAAACTGTTTTTT; CDR3 protein: CASSLPRARKLFF
clone size: once; D gene: TRBD1; J gene: TRBJ2-7; V gene: TRBV13; CDR3 DNA: TGTGCCAGCAACAGGGGGCCAAACGAGCAGTACTTC; CDR3 protein: CASNRGPNEQYF
clone size: .; D gene: .; J gene: TRBJ1-1; V gene: TRBV2; CDR3 DNA: TGTGCCAGCGCGGGACTCGGGAACACTGAAGCTTTCTTT; CDR3 protein: CASAGLGNTEAFF
clone size: .; D gene: .; J gene: TRBJ2-7; V gene: TRBV27; CDR3 DNA: TGTGCCAGCAATCTCTCGGGGGACAGTAGAACTAGGGAGCAGTACTTC; CDR3 protein: CASNLSGDSRTREQYF
clone size: .; D gene: .; J gene: TRBJ2-2; V gene: TRBV5-1; CDR3 DNA: TGCGCCAGCAGCTTGAGGGGGTTCGCGAACACCGGGGAGCTGTTTTTT; CDR3 protein: CASSLRGFANTGELFF
clone size: .; D gene: TRBD1; J gene: TRBJ2-2; V gene: TRBV7-2; CDR3 DNA: TGTGCCAGCAGCTCCCCGGGACAGGGTACCGGGGAGCTGTTTTTT; CDR3 protein: CASSSPGQGTGELFF
clone size: .; D gene: .; J gene: TRBJ1-2; V gene: TRBV5-1; CDR3 DNA: TGCGCCAGCAGCCCGGATGGAGGTGGGGGCGGCTACACCTTC; CDR3 protein: CASSPDGGGGGYTF
clone size: .; D gene: TRBD1; J gene: TRBJ1-2; V gene: TRBV5-1; CDR3 DNA: TGCGCCAGCAGTTCGCAGGGGGCCGACCTATATGGCTACACCTTC; CDR3 protein: CASSSQGADLYGYTF
clone size: once; D gene: .; J gene: TRBJ2-2; V gene: TRBV7-3; CDR3 DNA: TGTGCCAGCAGCCTTCAGCGGAACACCGGGGAGCTGTTTTTT; CDR3 protein: CASSLQRNTGELFF
clone size: .; D gene: .; J gene: TRBJ1-3; V gene: TRBV7-6; CDR3 DNA: TGTGCCAGCAGCCTGCAAAGGTCCTCTGGAAACACCATATATTTT; CDR3 protein: CASSLQRSSGNTIYF
clone size: .; D gene: .; J gene: TRBJ2-5; V gene: TRBV4-3; CDR3 DNA: TGCGCCAGCAGCCAAGAATTAGGGGCGGAGACCCAGTACTTC; CDR3 protein: CASSQELGAETQYF
clone size: .; D gene: .; J gene: TRBJ1-2; V gene: TRBV29-1; CDR3 DNA: TGCAGCGTTGAAGAGTGGGGGTATGGCTACACCTTC; CDR3 protein: CSVEEWGYGYTF
clone size: few; D gene: .; J gene: TRBJ1-6; V gene: TRBV10-3; CDR3 DNA: TGTGCCAGTAACGGGGCGGTGGGACCATCACCCCTCCACTTT; CDR3 protein: CASNGAVGPSPLHF
clone size: .; D gene: .; J gene: TRBJ1-2; V gene: TRBV6-6; CDR3 DNA: TGTGCCAGCAGTCAAAGGGGGAACTATGGCTACACCTTC; CDR3 protein: CASSQRGNYGYTF
clone size: .; D gene: .; J gene: TRBJ2-2; V gene: TRBV11-3; CDR3 DNA: TGTGCCAGCAGCCGTTCGGGGGTGAGCGCCGGGGAGCTGTTTTTT; CDR3 protein: CASSRSGVSAGELFF
clone size: .; D gene: .; J gene: TRBJ1-2; V gene: TRBV2; CDR3 DNA: TGTGCCAGCAGCCCGAGGGGGGAGGCCGCCGGCTACACCTTC; CDR3 protein: CASSPRGEAAGYTF